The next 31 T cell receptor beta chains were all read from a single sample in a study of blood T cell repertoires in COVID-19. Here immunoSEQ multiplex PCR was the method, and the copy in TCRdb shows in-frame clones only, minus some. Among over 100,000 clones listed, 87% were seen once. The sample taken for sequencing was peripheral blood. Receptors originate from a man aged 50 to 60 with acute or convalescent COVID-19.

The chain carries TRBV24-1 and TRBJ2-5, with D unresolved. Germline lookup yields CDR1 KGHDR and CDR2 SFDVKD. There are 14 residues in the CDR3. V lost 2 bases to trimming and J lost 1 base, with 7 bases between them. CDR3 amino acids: CATSDSRLQETQYF. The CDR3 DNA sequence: TGTGCCACCAGTGATTCCCGACTCCAAGAGACCCAGTACTTC.

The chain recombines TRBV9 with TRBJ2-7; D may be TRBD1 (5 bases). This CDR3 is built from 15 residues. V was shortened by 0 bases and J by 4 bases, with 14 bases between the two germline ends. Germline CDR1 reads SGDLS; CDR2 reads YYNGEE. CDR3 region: CASSVGPGPVYEQYF. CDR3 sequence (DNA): TGTGCCAGCAGCGTAGGCCCAGGGCCAGTGTACGAGCAGTACTTC.

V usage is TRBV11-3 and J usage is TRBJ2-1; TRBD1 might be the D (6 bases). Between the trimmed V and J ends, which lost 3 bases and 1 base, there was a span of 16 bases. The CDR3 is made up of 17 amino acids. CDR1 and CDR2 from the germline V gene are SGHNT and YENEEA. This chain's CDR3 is CASSFLGTTASYNEQFF. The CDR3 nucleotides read TGTGCCAGCAGCTTCTTGGGGACAACCGCGTCCTACAATGAGCAGTTCTTC.

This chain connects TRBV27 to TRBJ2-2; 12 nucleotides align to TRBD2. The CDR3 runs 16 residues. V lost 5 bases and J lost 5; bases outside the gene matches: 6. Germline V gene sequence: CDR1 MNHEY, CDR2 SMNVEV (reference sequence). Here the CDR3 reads CASSHPGLAGTGELFF. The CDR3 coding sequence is TGTGCCAGCAGTCACCCAGGACTAGCGGGAACCGGGGAGCTGTTTTTT.

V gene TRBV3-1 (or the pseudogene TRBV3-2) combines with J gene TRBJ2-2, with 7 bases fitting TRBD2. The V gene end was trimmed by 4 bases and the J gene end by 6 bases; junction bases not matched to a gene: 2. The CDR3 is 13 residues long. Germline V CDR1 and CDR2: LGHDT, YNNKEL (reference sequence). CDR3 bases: TGTGCCAGCAGCCTGGGAGGGGCCGGGGAGCTGTTTTTT. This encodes CASSLGGAGELFF.

CDR3 sequence reads: CAISPAGSYNEQFF. The CDR3 DNA reads TGTGCCATCAGCCCGGCGGGGTCCTACAATGAGCAGTTCTTC. The chain recombines TRBV10-3 with TRBJ2-1; a possible D gene is TRBD2 (6 bases). From germline, CDR1 is ENHRY and CDR2 SYGVKD. V was shortened by 6 bases and J by 1 base, with 10 bases between the two germline ends. This CDR3 spans 14 amino acids.

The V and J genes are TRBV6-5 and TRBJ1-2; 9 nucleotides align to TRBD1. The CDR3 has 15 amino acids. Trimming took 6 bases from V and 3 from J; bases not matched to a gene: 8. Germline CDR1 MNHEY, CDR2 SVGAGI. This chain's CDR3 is CASRIIQGAYYGYTF. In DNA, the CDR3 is TGTGCCAGCAGGATAATACAGGGGGCTTACTATGGCTACACCTTC.

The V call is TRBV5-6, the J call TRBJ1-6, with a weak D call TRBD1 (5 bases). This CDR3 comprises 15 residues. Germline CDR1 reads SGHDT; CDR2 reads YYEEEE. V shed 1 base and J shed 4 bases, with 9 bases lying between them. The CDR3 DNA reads TGTGCCAGCAGCTTGACAGGCAAATATAATTCACCCCTCCACTTT. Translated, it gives CASSLTGKYNSPLHF.

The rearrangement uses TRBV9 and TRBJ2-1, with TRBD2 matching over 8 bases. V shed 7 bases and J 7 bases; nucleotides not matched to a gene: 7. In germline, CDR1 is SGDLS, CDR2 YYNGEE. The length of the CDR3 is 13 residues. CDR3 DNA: TGTGCCAGCGTTCGGGAGGGGCAAAATGAGCAGTTCTTC. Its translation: CASVREGQNEQFF.

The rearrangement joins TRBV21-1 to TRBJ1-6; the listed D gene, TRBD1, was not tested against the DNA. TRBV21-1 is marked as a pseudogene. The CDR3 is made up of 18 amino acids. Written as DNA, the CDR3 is TGTGCCAGCAGCAAAACCCCTCGCGTCAGGGAAGGTAATTCACCCCTCCACTTT. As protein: CASSKTPRVREGNSPLHF.

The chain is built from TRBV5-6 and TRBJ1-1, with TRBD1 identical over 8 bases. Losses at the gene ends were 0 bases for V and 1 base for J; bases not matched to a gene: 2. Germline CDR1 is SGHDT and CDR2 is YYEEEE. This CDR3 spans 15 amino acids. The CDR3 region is CASSLGDRSNTEAFF. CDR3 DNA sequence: TGTGCCAGCAGCTTGGGGGACAGGTCGAACACTGAAGCTTTCTTT.

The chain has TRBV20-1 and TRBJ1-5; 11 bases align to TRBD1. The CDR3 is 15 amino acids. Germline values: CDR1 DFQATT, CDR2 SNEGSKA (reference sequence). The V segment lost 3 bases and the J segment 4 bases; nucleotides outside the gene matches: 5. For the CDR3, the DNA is TGCAGTGCTAGTGGTGGACAGGGGGCGAATCAGCCCCAGCATTTT. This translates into CSASGGQGANQPQHF.

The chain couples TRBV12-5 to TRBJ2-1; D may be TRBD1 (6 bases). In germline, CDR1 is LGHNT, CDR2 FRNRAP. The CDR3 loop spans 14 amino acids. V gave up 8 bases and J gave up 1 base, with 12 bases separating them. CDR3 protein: CASTSGQSYNEQFF. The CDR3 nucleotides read TGTGCTAGTACCTCAGGACAGTCCTACAATGAGCAGTTCTTC.

Written as DNA, the CDR3 is TGCGCCAGCAGCCCGACAGTTACCTACAATGAGCAGTTCTTC. This codes for CASSPTVTYNEQFF. The V and J genes are TRBV4-1 and TRBJ2-1; D is possibly TRBD1 (5 bases). The germline V gene has CDR1 MGHRA and CDR2 YSYEKL. V lost 4 bases and J 2 bases, leaving 9 bases between the germline ends. The CDR3 is 14 amino acids.

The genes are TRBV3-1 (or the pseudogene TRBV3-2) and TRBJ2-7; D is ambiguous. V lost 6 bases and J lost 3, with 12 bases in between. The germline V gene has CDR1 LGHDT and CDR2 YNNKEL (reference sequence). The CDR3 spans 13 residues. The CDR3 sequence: CASSPFPGYEQYF. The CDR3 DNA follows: TGTGCCAGCAGTCCTTTCCCGGGCTACGAGCAGTACTTC.

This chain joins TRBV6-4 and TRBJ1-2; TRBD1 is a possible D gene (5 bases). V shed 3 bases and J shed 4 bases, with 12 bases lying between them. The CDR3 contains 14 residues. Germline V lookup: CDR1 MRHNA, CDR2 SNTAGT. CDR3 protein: CASSEGPGGYGYTF. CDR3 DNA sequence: TGTGCCAGCAGTGAGGGGCCGGGCGGCTATGGCTACACCTTC.

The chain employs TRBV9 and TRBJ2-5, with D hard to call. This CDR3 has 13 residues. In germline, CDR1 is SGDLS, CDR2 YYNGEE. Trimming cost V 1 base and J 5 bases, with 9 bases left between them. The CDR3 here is CASSVSPRETQYF. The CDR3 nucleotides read TGTGCCAGCAGCGTATCCCCTCGGGAGACCCAGTACTTC.

The CDR3 nucleotides are TGCAGCATCCGAGCGGGCCCCAGCACAGATACGCAGTATTTT. This sequence encodes CSIRAGPSTDTQYF. V gene TRBV29-1 combines with J gene TRBJ2-3; weak D call: TRBD2 (6 bases). The V gene's germline CDR1 is SQVTM and CDR2 ANQGSEA. The CDR3 length is 14 residues. Trimming took off 8 bases at V and 0 bases at J, with 15 bases between the two ends.

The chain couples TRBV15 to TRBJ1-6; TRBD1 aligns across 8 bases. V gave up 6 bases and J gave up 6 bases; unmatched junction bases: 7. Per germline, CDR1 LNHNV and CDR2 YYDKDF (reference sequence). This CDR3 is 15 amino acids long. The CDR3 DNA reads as TGTGCCACCAGAACCAGACAGGGGAGTAATTCACCCCTCCACTTT. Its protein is CATRTRQGSNSPLHF.

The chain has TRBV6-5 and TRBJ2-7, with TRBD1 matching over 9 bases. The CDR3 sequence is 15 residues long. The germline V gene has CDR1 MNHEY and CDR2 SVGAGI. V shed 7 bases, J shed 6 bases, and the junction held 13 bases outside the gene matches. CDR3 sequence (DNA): TGTGCCAGCAAATTCTCCGGGACAGGGTCTGTCGAGCAGTACTTC. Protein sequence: CASKFSGTGSVEQYF.

CDR3 sequence (DNA): TGCGCCAGCAGCAGGTCTAGCGGAGTTTACAATGAGCAGTTCTTC. Translation: CASSRSSGVYNEQFF. The chain has TRBV5-1 and TRBJ2-1, with 7 bases lining up with TRBD2. The germline gives CDR1 SGHRS, CDR2 YFSETQ. The CDR3 totals 15 residues. Trimming removed 4 bases from V and 4 bases from J; junction bases left unmatched: 8. Combining the CDR3 with reference TRBV5-1 and TRBJ2-1 gives the whole variable domain KAGVTQTPRYLIKTRGQQVTLSCSPISGHRSVSWYQQTPGQGLQFLFEYFSETQRNKGNFPGRFSGRQFSNSRSEMNVSTLELGDSALYLCASSRSSGVYNEQFFGPGTRLTVL.

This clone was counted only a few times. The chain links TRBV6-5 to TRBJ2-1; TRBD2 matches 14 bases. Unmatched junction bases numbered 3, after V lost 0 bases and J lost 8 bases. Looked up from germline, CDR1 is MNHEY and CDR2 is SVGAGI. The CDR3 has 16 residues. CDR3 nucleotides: TGTGCCAGCAGTTACTCGCCGACTAGCGGGAGGGATGAGCAGTTCTTC. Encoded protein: CASSYSPTSGRDEQFF.

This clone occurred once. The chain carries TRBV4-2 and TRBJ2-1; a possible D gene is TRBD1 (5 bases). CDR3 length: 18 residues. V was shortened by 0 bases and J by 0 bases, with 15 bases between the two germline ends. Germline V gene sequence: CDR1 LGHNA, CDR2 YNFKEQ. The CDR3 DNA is TGTGCCAGCAGCCAAGAAGGGGCCCTCCGGAGCTCCTACAATGAGCAGTTCTTC. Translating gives CASSQEGALRSSYNEQFF.

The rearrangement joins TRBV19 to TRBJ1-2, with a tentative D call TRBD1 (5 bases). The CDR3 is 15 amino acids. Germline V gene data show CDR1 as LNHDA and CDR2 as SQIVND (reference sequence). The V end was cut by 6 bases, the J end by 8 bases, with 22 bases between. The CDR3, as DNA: TGTGCCAGTAGGGAACTGGAGGGACGCCTGGGGGGCTACACCTTC. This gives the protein CASRELEGRLGGYTF. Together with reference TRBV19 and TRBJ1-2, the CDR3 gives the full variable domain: DGGITQSPKYLFRKEGQNVTLSCEQNLNHDAMYWYRQDPGQGLRLIYYSQIVNDFQKGDIAEGYSVSREKKESFPLTVTSAQKNPTAFYLCASRELEGRLGGYTFGSGTRLTVV.

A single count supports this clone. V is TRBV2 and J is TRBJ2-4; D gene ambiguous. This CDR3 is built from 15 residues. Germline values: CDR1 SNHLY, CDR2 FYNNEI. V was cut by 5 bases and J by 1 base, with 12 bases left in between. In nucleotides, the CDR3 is TGTGCCAGCAGTTGGGCAACGAACGCCAAAAACATTCAGTACTTC. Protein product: CASSWATNAKNIQYF.

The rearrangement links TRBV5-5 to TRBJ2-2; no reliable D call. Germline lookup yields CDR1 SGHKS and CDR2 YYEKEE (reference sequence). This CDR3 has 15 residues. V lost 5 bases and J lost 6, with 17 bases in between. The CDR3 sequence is CASRPSGSLAGELFF. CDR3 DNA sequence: TGTGCCAGCAGACCCTCCGGGTCCCTCGCCGGGGAGCTGTTTTTT.

The CDR3 nucleotides are TGTGCCAGCTCACCAGACCGGGGGTCTAGCAATCAGCCCCAGCATTTT. Residues: CASSPDRGSSNQPQHF. The rearrangement joins TRBV18 to TRBJ1-5; D possibly corresponds to TRBD1 (5 bases). V was cut by 2 bases and J by 0 bases, with 11 bases left in between. CDR1 and CDR2 from the germline V gene are KGHSH and LQKENI. This CDR3 comprises 16 residues.

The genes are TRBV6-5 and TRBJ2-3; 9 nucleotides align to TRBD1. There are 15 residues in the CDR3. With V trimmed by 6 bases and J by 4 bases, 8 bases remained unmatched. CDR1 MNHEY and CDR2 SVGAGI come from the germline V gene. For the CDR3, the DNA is TGTGCCAGCAGCGGGACAGGGAGTATCTCAGATACGCAGTATTTT. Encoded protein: CASSGTGSISDTQYF.

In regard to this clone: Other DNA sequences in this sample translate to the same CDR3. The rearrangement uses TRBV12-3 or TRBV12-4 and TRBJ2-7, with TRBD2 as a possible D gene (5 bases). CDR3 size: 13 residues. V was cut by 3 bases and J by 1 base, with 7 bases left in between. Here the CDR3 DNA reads TGTGCCAGCAGTTTCAGCGGTTCCTACGAGCAGTACTTC. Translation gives CASSFSGSYEQYF.

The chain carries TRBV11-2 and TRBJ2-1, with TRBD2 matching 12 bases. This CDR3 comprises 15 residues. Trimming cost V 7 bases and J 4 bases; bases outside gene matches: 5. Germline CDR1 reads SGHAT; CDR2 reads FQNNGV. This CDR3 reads CASTTGLAGYNEQFF. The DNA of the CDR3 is TGTGCCAGCACCACGGGACTAGCGGGTTACAATGAGCAGTTCTTC.

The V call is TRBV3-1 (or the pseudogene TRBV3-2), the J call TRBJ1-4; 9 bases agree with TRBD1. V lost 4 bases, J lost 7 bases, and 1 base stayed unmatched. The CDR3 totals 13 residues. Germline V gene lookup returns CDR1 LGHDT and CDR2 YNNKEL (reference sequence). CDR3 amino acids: CASSRTGVEKLFF. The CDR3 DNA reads TGTGCCAGCAGCCGGACAGGGGTTGAAAAACTGTTTTTT.